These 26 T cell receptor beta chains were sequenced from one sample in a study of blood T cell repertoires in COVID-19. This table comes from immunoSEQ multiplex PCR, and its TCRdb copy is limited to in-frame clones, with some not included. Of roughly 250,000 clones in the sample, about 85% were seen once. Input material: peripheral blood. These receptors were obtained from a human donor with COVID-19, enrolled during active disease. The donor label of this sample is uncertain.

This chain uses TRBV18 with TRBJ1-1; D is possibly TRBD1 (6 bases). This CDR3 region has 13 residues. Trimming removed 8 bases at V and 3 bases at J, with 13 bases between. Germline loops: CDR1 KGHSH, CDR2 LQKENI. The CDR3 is CASTREGDTEAFF. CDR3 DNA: TGTGCCAGCACACGAGAGGGGGACACTGAAGCTTTCTTT.

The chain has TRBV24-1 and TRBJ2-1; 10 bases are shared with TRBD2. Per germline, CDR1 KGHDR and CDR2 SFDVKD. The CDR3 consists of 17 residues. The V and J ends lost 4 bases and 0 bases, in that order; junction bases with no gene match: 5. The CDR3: CATSETIAGGSYNEQFF. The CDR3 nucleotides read TGTGCCACCAGTGAGACCATAGCGGGAGGCTCCTACAATGAGCAGTTCTTC.

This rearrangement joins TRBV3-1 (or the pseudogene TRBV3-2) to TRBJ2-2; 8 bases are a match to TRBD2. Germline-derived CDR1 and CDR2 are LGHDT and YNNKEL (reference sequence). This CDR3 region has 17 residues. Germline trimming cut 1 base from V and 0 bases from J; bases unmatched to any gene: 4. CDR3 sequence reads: CASSQGTSTTNTGELFF. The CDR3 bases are TGTGCCAGCAGCCAAGGGACTAGCACTACGAACACCGGGGAGCTGTTTTTT.

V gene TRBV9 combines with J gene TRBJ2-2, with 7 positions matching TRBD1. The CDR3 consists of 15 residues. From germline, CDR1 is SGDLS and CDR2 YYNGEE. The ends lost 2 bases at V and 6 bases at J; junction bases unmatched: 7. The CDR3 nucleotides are TGTGCCAGCAGCGTTATGACAGGGCGGGCCGGGGAGCTGTTTTTT. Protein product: CASSVMTGRAGELFF.

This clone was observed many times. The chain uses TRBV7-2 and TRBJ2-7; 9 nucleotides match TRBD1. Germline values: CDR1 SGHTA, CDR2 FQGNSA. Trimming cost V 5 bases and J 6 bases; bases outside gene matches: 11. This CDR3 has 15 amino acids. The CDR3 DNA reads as TGTGCCAGCAGCGCATACAGGGGGCAGTCCGGCGAGCAGTACTTC. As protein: CASSAYRGQSGEQYF.

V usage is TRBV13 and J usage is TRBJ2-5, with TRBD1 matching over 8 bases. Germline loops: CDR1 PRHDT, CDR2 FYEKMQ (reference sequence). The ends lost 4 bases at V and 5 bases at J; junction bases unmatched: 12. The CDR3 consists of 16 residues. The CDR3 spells CASSSLTGQGAETQYF. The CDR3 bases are TGTGCCAGCAGCTCCTTAACAGGACAGGGAGCCGAGACCCAGTACTTC.

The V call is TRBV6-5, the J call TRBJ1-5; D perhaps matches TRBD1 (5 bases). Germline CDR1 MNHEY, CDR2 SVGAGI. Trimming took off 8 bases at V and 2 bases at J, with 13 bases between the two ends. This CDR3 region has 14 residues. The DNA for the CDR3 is TGTGCCAGCGGTAGGGGCGGCCGCAATCAGCCCCAGCATTTT. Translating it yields CASGRGGRNQPQHF.

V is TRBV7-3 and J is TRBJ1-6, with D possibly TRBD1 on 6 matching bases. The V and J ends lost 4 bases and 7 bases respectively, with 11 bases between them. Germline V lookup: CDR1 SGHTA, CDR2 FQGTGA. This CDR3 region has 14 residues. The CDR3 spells CASSWGRRNSPLHF. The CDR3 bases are TGTGCCAGCAGCTGGGGGCGTAGGAATTCACCCCTCCACTTT.

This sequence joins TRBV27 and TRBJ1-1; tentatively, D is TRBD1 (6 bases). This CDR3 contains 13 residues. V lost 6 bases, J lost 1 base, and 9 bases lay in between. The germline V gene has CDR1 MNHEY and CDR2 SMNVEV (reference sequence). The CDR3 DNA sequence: TGTGCCAGCAGCGGGGGGGCGAACACTGAAGCTTTCTTT. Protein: CASSGGANTEAFF.

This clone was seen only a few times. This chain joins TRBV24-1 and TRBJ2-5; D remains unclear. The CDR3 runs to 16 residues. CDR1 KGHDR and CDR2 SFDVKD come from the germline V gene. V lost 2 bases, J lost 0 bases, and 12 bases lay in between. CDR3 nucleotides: TGTGCCACCAGTGATTCCTCTACCCTCTACCAAGAGACCCAGTACTTC. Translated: CATSDSSTLYQETQYF.

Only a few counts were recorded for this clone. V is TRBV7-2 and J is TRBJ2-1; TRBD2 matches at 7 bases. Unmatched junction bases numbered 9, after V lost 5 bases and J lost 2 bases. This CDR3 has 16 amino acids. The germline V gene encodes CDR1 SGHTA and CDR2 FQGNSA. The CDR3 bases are TGTGCCAGCAGCCTTGAGGCACTAGCGACCTACAATGAGCAGTTCTTC. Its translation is CASSLEALATYNEQFF.

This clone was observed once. This CDR3 is CASSYLGHYNEQFF. CDR3 in DNA: TGTGCCAGCAGTTACTTAGGACACTACAATGAGCAGTTCTTC. The chain links TRBV6-2 or TRBV6-3 to TRBJ2-1, with D possibly matching TRBD1 (5 bases). The CDR3 totals 14 residues. Germline V gene lookup returns CDR1 MNHEY and CDR2 SVGEGT. V was pared by 1 base and J by 3 bases, with 7 bases between.

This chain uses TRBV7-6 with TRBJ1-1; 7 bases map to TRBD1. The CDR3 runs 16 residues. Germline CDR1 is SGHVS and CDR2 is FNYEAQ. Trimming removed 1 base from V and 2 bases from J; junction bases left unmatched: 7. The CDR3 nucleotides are TGTGCCAGCAGCTTAGAGTCGGGACAGATAAACACTGAAGCTTTCTTT. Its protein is CASSLESGQINTEAFF.

The CDR3 DNA follows: TGCGCCAGCAGCCAAGATGAGGGGACATCCATGGGGAGTGAGCAGTTCTTC. Translation gives CASSQDEGTSMGSEQFF. This rearrangement joins TRBV4-1 to TRBJ2-1; TRBD1 might be the D (6 bases). V was cut by 0 bases and J by 9 bases, with 21 bases left in between. The CDR3 totals 17 residues. Germline values: CDR1 MGHRA, CDR2 YSYEKL.

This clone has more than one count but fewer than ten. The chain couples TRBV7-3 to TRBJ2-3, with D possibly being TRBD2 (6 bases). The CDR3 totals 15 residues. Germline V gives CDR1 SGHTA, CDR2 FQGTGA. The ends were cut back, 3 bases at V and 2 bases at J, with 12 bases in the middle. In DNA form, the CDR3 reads TGTGCCAGCAGCTTTCTAGCGTCACCCACAGATACGCAGTATTTT. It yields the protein CASSFLASPTDTQYF. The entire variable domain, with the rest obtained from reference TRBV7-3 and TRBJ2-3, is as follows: GAGVSQTPSNKVTEKGKYVELRCDPISGHTALYWYRQSLGQGPEFLIYFQGTGAADDSGLPNDRFFAVRPEGSVSTLKIQRTERGDSAVYLCASSFLASPTDTQYFGPGTRLTVL.

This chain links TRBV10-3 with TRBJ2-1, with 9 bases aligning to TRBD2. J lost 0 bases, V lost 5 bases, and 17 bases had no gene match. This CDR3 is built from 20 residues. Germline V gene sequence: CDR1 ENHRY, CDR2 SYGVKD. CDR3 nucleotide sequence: TGTGCCATCAGTCCTGGAACTAGCGGGTCTAGAGGGGGCTCCTACAATGAGCAGTTCTTC. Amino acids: CAISPGTSGSRGGSYNEQFF.

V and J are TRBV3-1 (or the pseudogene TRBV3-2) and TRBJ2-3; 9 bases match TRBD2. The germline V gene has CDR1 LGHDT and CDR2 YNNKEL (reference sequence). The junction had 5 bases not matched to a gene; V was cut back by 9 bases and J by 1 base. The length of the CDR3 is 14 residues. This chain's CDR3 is CASCASGGTDTQYF. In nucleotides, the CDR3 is TGTGCCAGTTGCGCTAGCGGGGGCACAGATACGCAGTATTTT.

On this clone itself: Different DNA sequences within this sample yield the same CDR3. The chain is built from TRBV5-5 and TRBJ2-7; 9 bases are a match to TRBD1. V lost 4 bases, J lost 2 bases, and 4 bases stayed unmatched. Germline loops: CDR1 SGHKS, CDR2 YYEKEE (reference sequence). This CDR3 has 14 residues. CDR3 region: CASSLRDRAYEQYF. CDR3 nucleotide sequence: TGTGCCAGCAGCCTCCGGGACAGGGCCTACGAGCAGTACTTC.

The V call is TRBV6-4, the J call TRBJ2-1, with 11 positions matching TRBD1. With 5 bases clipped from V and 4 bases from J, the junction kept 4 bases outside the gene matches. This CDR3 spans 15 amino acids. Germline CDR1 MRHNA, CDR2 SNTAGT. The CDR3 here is CASSLGTGGYNEQFF. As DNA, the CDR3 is TGTGCCAGCAGTTTAGGGACAGGGGGATACAATGAGCAGTTCTTC.

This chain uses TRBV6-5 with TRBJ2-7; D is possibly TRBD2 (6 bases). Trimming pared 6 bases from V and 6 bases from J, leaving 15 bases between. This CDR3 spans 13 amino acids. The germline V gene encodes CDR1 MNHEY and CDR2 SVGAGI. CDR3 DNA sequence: TGTGCCAGCAGGATGACTAGTTTTAGCGAGCAGTACTTC. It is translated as CASRMTSFSEQYF.

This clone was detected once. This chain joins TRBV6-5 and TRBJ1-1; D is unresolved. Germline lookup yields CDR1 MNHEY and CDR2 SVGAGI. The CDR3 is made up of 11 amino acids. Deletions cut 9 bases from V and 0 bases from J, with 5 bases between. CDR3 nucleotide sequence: TGTGCCAGTGGCTTGAACACTGAAGCTTTCTTT. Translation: CASGLNTEAFF.

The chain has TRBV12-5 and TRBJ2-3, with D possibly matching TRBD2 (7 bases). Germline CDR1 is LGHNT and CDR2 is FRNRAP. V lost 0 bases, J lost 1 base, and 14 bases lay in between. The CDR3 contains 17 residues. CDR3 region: CASGLVGGGKGTDTQYF. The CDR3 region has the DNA TGTGCTAGTGGTTTGGTAGGGGGGGGCAAGGGCACAGATACGCAGTATTTT. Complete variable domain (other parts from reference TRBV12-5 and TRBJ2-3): DARVTQTPRHKVTEMGQEVTMRCQPILGHNTVFWYRQTMMQGLELLAYFRNRAPLDDSGMPKDRFSAEMPDATLATLKIQPSEPRDSAVYFCASGLVGGGKGTDTQYFGPGTRLTVL.

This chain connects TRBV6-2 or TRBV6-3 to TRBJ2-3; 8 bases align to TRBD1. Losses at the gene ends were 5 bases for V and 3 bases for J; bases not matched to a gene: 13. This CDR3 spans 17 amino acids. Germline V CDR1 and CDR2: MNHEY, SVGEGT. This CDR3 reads CASSINPHRGLTDTQYF. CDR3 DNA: TGTGCCAGCAGTATAAACCCCCACAGGGGGTTAACAGATACGCAGTATTTT.

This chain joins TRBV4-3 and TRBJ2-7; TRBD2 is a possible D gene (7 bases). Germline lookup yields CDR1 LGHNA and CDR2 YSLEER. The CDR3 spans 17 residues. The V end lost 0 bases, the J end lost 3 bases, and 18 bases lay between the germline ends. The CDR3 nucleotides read TGCGCCAGCAGCCAAGATACGGCGGAGGGGGGGTACTACGAGCAGTACTTC. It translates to CASSQDTAEGGYYEQYF.

CDR3: CASRTGDPLEQYF. The CDR3 region has the DNA TGCGCCAGCAGAACAGGGGACCCCCTGGAGCAGTACTTC. V gene TRBV4-1 combines with J gene TRBJ2-7, with 7 bases matching TRBD1. V dropped 6 bases and J dropped 7; count of bases not matched to a gene: 9. The CDR3 runs to 13 residues. Per the germline V gene, CDR1 is MGHRA and CDR2 is YSYEKL.

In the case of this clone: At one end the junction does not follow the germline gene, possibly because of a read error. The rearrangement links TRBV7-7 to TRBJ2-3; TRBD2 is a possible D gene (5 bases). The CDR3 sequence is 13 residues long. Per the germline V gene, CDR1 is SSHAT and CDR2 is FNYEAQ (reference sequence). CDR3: CASSPGITDTQYF. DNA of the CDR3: TGTGCTAGCAGCCCCGGGATCACAGATACGCAGTATTTT.